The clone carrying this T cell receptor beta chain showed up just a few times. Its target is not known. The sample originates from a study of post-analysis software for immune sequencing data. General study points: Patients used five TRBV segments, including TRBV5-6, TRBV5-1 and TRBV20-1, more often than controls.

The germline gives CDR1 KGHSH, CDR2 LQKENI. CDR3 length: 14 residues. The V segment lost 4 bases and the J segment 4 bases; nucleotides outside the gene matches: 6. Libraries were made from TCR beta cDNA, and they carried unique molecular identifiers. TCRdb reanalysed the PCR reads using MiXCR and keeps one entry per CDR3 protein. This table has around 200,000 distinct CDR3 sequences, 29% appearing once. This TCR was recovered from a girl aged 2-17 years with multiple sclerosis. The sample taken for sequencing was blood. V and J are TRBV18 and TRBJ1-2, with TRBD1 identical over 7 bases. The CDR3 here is CASSRGQDLYGYTF. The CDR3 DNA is TGTGCCAGCTCACGCGGACAGGACCTCTATGGCTACACCTTC.